This record looks at one T cell receptor beta chain sequence and its context. Its antigen is not identified. The same CDR3 can be traced to other DNA sequences in this sample. This sample is part of a study of T cell repertoires in ileal Crohn's disease. Study-level findings and limits: High-frequency clones were more common in sorted CD8 than CD4 cells. Compared with non-smokers, active smokers at surgery showed more clonal expansions.

The V and J ends lost 5 bases and 5 bases respectively, with 10 bases between them. The CDR3 sequence is 14 residues long. Germline CDR1 MNHNS, CDR2 SASEGT. Assay used: immunoSEQ multiplex PCR; TCRdb lists only in-frame clones, some missing. The profile shows approximately 4,500 clones, nearly 75% of them singletons. The receptor was isolated from an adult with Crohn's disease. The chain couples TRBV6-1 to TRBJ1-6, with D possibly TRBD1 on 6 matching bases. The specimen was ileal tissue. CDR3 region: CASSRQADNSPLHF. The CDR3 bases are TGTGCCAGCAGTAGACAGGCTGATAATTCACCCCTCCACTTT.